The 9 T cell receptor beta chains reported below all come from one sample, sequenced in a study of blood T cells in healthy people across ages. For the second PCR, which ran for about 7 to 11 cycles, a sample-barcoded 5' primer and a J-beta primer mix were used. MiXCR, run by TCRdb on the 5' RACE reads, gives a single entry per CDR3 protein. Of about 1.8 million distinct CDR3 sequences listed, about 50% are singletons. The sequenced sample consisted of blood. These TCRs come from a woman aged 40-49 years in good health.

The chain links TRBV9 to TRBJ1-2, with 8 bases fitting TRBD1. The CDR3 consists of 15 residues. Germline-derived CDR1 and CDR2 are SGDLS and YYNGEE. Losses at the gene ends were 0 bases for V and 1 base for J; bases not matched to a gene: 2. CDR3 DNA sequence: TGTGCCAGCAGCGTAGGTGGACAGGGTAACTATGGCTACACCTTC. Translation: CASSVGGQGNYGYTF.

This clonotype was recorded a few times. This chain connects TRBV3-1 to TRBJ2-2; TRBD2 is a possible D gene (6 bases). CDR1 is LGHDT, CDR2 YNNKEL, per germline (reference sequence). The CDR3 is 14 amino acids. V lost 7 bases, J lost 5 bases, and 14 bases lay in between. CDR3 in DNA: TGTGCCAGCACTGAACTAGCCCAGACCGGGGAGCTGTTTTTT. This encodes CASTELAQTGELFF.

This clonotype was recorded a few times. This clone may be a read error of a much larger clone one base away. V is TRBV7-2 and J is TRBJ2-1; D gene ambiguous. V was pared by 5 bases and J by 8 bases, with 7 bases between. The CDR3 is 11 residues long. CDR1 is SGHTA and CDR2 is FQGNSA in the germline V gene. In DNA form, the CDR3 reads TGTGCCAGCAGCCCTAACTATGAGCAGTTCTTC. This translates into CASSPNYEQFF.

The chain couples TRBV4-1 to TRBJ2-1; 8 nucleotides match TRBD1. CDR1 and CDR2 from the germline V gene are MGHRA and YSYEKL. Trimming at V came to 2 bases and at J to 8 bases, leaving 2 bases not matched to a gene. CDR3 length equals 13 residues. CDR3 region: CASSQPGGHEQFF. The CDR3 DNA sequence: TGCGCCAGCAGCCAACCAGGGGGCCATGAGCAGTTCTTC.

Turning to this clonotype: Just one base apart from a much larger clone, this may be a read error. The genes are TRBV6-2 or TRBV6-3 and TRBJ2-1; 7 bases agree with TRBD1. Germline assignment: CDR1 MNHEY and CDR2 SVGEGT. The CDR3 runs to 13 residues. Germline trimming cut 6 bases from V and 10 bases from J; bases unmatched to any gene: 9. The CDR3 DNA sequence: TGTGCCAGCAGGACCACAGGGGTCTACGAGCAGTTCTTC. It specifies CASRTTGVYEQFF.

This sequence joins TRBV20-1 and TRBJ2-5, with D possibly matching TRBD2 (5 bases). The J call is doubtful: the DNA matches TRBJ2-7 better. The CDR3 length is 11 residues. Per germline, CDR1 DFQATT and CDR2 SNEGSKA (reference sequence). The CDR3 coding sequence is TGCAGTGCTAGCCGGGGCTACGAGCAGTACTTC. Translation gives CSASRGYEQYF.

This sequence joins TRBV9 and TRBJ2-3, with 7 positions matching TRBD2. The germline V gene encodes CDR1 SGDLS and CDR2 YYNGEE. This CDR3 region has 16 residues. V shed 4 bases, J shed 5 bases, and the junction held 13 bases outside the gene matches. CDR3 loop: CASSSRSGGIRDTQYF. As DNA, the CDR3 is TGTGCCAGCAGCTCTAGGTCCGGGGGGATACGAGATACGCAGTATTTT.

This clonotype occurred a few times. The V gene is TRBV14, the J gene TRBJ2-7; TRBD2 might be the D (6 bases). This CDR3 comprises 17 residues. Per the germline V gene, CDR1 is SGHDN and CDR2 is FVKESK. V gave up 0 bases and J gave up 0 bases, with 15 bases separating them. The CDR3 bases are TGTGCCAGCAGCCAAGATCGTGGGGGACTTGGCTCCTACGAGCAGTACTTC. Protein product: CASSQDRGGLGSYEQYF.

The rearrangement joins TRBV20-1 to TRBJ2-7; 8 nucleotides match TRBD1. The CDR3 is 16 amino acids. Trimming took 0 bases from V and 2 from J; bases not matched to a gene: 9. The germline gives CDR1 DFQATT, CDR2 SNEGSKA (reference sequence). The CDR3 sequence: CSARDSWTGSTYEQYF. The CDR3 nucleotides are TGCAGTGCTAGAGACTCCTGGACAGGGTCAACCTACGAGCAGTACTTC.